A selection of T cell receptor beta chains follows, all from one sample in a study of blood T cell repertoires in COVID-19. Assay used: immunoSEQ multiplex PCR; TCRdb lists only in-frame clones, some missing. The top ten clones hold around 0.9% of a sample with approximately 240,000 clones, roughly 91% of them seen once. Sample: peripheral blood. These TCRs come from a man aged 30 to 39 with COVID-19, enrolled during active disease. CDR3s include the opening cysteine and the closing phenylalanine or tryptophan. Fields, in order: D gene, clone size, V gene, J gene, CDR3 DNA, CDR3 protein. The D gene is left open where the match is weak. Not all rows give a size; the values are once, few, many and, for expanded clones, a class.

>-|-|TRBV9|TRBJ2-3
TGTGCCAGCAGCACCGGTAGCACAGATACGCAGTATTTT
CASSTGSTDTQYF
>TRBD1|-|TRBV19|TRBJ1-5
TGTGCCAGTAGTATTTCTGGACAGGGGCCCGAGTATAGCAATCAGCCCCAGCATTTT
CASSISGQGPEYSNQPQHF
>TRBD1|-|TRBV19|TRBJ1-6
TGTGCCAGTACTCTGGACAGGGGGAATTCACCCCTCCACTTT
CASTLDRGNSPLHF
>-|-|TRBV6-1|TRBJ2-7
TGTGCCAGCAGTGAGGGACACACGGCCGAGCAGTACTTC
CASSEGHTAEQYF
>-|-|TRBV3-1/TRBV3-2|TRBJ1-1
TGTGCCAGCAGCCAAGATTATGGGAGGAACACTGAAGCTTTCTTT
CASSQDYGRNTEAFF
>-|-|TRBV4-1|TRBJ2-1
TGCGCCAGCAGCCAAGGAGACGGCGGGGTGATCCGGAATGAGCAGTTCTTC
CASSQGDGGVIRNEQFF
>TRBD1|-|TRBV5-1|TRBJ1-1
TGCGCCAGCAGCGGAGGACAGGGGGCGTTAATTGGCACTGAAGCTTTCTTT
CASSGGQGALIGTEAFF
>-|-|TRBV19|TRBJ2-1
TGTGCCAGTAGTTCAAGACAGGGGAGGGTCTTC
CASSSRQGRVF
>-|-|TRBV6-5|TRBJ2-7
TGTGCCAGCAGTTACTCGAGGCAGTCCTACGAGCAGTACTTC
CASSYSRQSYEQYF
>TRBD1|-|TRBV19|TRBJ1-2
TGTGCCAGTGCCCACAGGGGTAGGGGCTACACCTTC
CASAHRGRGYTF
>-|-|TRBV6-5|TRBJ2-5
TGTGCCAGCAGTTACTCGACTGAGACCCAGTACTTC
CASSYSTETQYF
>-|-|TRBV3-1/TRBV3-2|TRBJ1-2
TGTGCCAGCAGCGTCAGGGGTCGGAGGTATGGCTACACCTTC
CASSVRGRRYGYTF
>TRBD1|-|TRBV29-1|TRBJ1-1
TGCAGCGTTGAAGAAAGTGGGACAGGGGCCACTGAAGCTTTCTTT
CSVEESGTGATEAFF
>TRBD1|-|TRBV13|TRBJ2-3
TGTGCCAGCAGCCACCAGGGGGCTGGAGATACGCAGTATTTT
CASSHQGAGDTQYF
>-|-|TRBV5-6|TRBJ1-3
TGTGCCAGCAGCCGGGGACATAGAGACACCATATATTTT
CASSRGHRDTIYF
>-|-|TRBV2|TRBJ1-5
TGTGCCAGCAGTCTGGCGAGCGGCAATCAGCCCCAGCATTTT
CASSLASGNQPQHF
>-|-|TRBV15|TRBJ2-5
TGTGCCACCAGCAGAGATCGCAATACAGGGTCCCCCCTACAAGAGACCCAGTACTTC
CATSRDRNTGSPLQETQYF
>TRBD2|-|TRBV2|TRBJ2-1
TGTGCCAGCAGTCCGACTAGCGGGGTTTACAATGAGCAGTTCTTC
CASSPTSGVYNEQFF
>-|-|TRBV28|TRBJ1-1
TGTGCCAGCAAAGCGGGGCAGCACAACACTGAAGCTTTCTTT
CASKAGQHNTEAFF
>-|-|TRBV7-9|TRBJ1-2
TGTGCCAGCGCCCCCCTCGGTAGAACACGGGAATTAAGCGGCTACACCTTC
CASAPLGRTRELSGYTF
>TRBD2|-|TRBV6-6|TRBJ2-1
TGTGCCAGCAGTTTACCTAGCGGGGGGGACAATGAGCAGTTCTTC
CASSLPSGGDNEQFF
>-|-|TRBV19|TRBJ1-5
TGTGCCAGTAGCCTTAGGGGAAGGGGCCTTCAGCCCCAGCATTTT
CASSLRGRGLQPQHF
>-|few|TRBV5-1|TRBJ1-1
TGCGCCAGCAGCTTGGGAGGACTAGAAGCTTTCTTT
CASSLGGLEAFF
>-|-|TRBV6-6|TRBJ2-7
TGTGCCAGCAGTTACCCGGGCAGGGCCTACGAGCAGTACTTC
CASSYPGRAYEQYF
>TRBD1|-|TRBV7-9|TRBJ1-1
TGTGCCAGCAGTCGAGTTTCGGACAGGCGGAACACTGAAGCTTTCTTT
CASSRVSDRRNTEAFF
>TRBD2|-|TRBV13|TRBJ2-1
TGTGCCAGCAGCTCAAACCGCGGGGGGGCCTCCTACAATGAGCAGTTCTTC
CASSSNRGGASYNEQFF
>TRBD2|-|TRBV3-1/TRBV3-2|TRBJ2-3
TGTGCCAGCACCCAAGATCCGAGGGGAGCGGGGGGGCCCGGAGTCTCAGATACGCAGTATTTT
CASTQDPRGAGGPGVSDTQYF
>-|-|TRBV7-9|TRBJ1-1
TGTGCCAGCTTTGGTGTAATAGATAAGAACACTGAAGCTTTCTTT
CASFGVIDKNTEAFF
>TRBD2|-|TRBV14|TRBJ2-2
TGTGCCAGCAGCCAAGTATGGAGGTCCAGCGGGGTCGCCGGGGAGCTGTTTTTT
CASSQVWRSSGVAGELFF
>-|many|TRBV3-1/TRBV3-2|TRBJ2-5
TGTGCCAGCAGCCAAGATTTGGGGGCGACCCAGTACTTC
CASSQDLGATQYF
>TRBD2|-|TRBV5-4|TRBJ2-1
TGTGCCAGCAGGACTAGCGGGGACGACTACAATGAGCAGTTCTTC
CASRTSGDDYNEQFF
>TRBD1|-|TRBV5-1|TRBJ1-4
TGCGCCAGCAGCTCTAGACAGGGTAACGGTGAAAAACTGTTTTTT
CASSSRQGNGEKLFF
>-|-|TRBV4-1|TRBJ2-5
TGCGCCAGCAGTCAGACTAGGACGGAGACCCAGTACTTC
CASSQTRTETQYF
>-|-|TRBV25-1|TRBJ1-1
TGTGCCAGCAGTGAATGGGGGGTCACAGCGACGGCTTTCTTT
CASSEWGVTATAFF
>-|-|TRBV11-2|TRBJ1-2
TGTGCCACCGCCCTTGGCTCTAACTATGGCTACACCTTC
CATALGSNYGYTF
>-|-|TRBV19|TRBJ2-5
TGTGCCAGTAGTATAGATCTATACCAAGAGACCCAGTACTTC
CASSIDLYQETQYF
>TRBD1|-|TRBV27|TRBJ1-2
TGTGCCAGAAGAGGGACAGAAGGGGCCTATGGCTACACCTTC
CARRGTEGAYGYTF
>TRBD2|-|TRBV15|TRBJ2-1
TGTGCCACCAGCAGAGAGAGCGGGGGATACAATGAGCAGTTCTTC
CATSRESGGYNEQFF
>TRBD1|-|TRBV5-1|TRBJ1-1
TGCGCCAGCAGCCCTGGACAGGGACTCCAAAACACTGAAGCTTTCTTT
CASSPGQGLQNTEAFF
>TRBD1|-|TRBV28|TRBJ1-2
TGTGCCAGCAGAGCAGGACAGGGGGGTTTCGGCTACACCTTC
CASRAGQGGFGYTF
>-|-|TRBV29-1|TRBJ1-1
TGCAGCGTGAGACAGACGAACACTGAAGCTTTCTTT
CSVRQTNTEAFF
>-|-|TRBV28|TRBJ1-3
TGTGCCAGCAGTTTTGGGCAACCGAGTAACACCATATATTTT
CASSFGQPSNTIYF
>TRBD1|-|TRBV3-1/TRBV3-2|TRBJ2-1
TGTGCCAGCAGCCTAGGGACAGGCAGGACCTACAATGAGCAGTTCTTC
CASSLGTGRTYNEQFF
>-|few|TRBV5-1|TRBJ2-2
TGCGCCAGCAGCTTGGAGCTGGCGGTAGCATATAACACCGGGGAGCTGTTTTTT
CASSLELAVAYNTGELFF
>-|-|TRBV2|TRBJ1-5
TGTGCCAGCAGTTCGGGGGTTCAGCCCCAGCATTTT
CASSSGVQPQHF